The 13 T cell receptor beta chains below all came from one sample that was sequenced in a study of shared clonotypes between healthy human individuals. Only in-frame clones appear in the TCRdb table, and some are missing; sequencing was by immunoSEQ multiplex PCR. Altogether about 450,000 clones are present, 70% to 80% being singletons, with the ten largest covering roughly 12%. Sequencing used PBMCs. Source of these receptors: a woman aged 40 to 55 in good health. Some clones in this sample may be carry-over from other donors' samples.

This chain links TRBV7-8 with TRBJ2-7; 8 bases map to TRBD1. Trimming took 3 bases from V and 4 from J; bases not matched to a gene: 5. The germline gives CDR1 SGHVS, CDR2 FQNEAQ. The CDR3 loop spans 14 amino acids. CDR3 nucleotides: TGTGCCAGCAGCTTCGGACAGGGAAGGTACGAGCAGTACTTC. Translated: CASSFGQGRYEQYF.

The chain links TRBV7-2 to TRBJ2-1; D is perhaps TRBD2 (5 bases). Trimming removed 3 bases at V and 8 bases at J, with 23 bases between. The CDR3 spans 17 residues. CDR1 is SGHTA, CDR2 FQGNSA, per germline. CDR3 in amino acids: CASSFRRWEPGIDEQFF. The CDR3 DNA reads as TGTGCCAGCAGCTTCAGGAGGTGGGAGCCTGGTATCGATGAGCAGTTCTTC.

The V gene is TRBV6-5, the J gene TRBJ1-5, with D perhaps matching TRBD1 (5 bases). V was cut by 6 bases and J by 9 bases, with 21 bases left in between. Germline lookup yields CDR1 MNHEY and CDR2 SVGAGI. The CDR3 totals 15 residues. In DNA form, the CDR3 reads TGTGCCAGCAGGGTGAGAGGGGACGGGCTGGGGCCCCAGCATTTT. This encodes CASRVRGDGLGPQHF.

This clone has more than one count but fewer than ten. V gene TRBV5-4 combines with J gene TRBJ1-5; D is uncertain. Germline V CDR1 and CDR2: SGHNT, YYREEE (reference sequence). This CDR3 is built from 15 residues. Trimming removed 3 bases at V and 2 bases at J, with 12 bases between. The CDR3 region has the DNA TGTGCCAGCAGCTCCTGGGGAGATCGCAATCAGCCCCAGCATTTT. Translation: CASSSWGDRNQPQHF.

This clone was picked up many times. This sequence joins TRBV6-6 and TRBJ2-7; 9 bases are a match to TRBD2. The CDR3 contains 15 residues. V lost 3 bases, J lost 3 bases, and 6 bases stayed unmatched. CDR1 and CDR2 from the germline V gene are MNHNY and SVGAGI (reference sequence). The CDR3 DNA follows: TGTGCCAGCAGTTATTCGCCTAGCGGGAACTACGAGCAGTACTTC. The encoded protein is CASSYSPSGNYEQYF.

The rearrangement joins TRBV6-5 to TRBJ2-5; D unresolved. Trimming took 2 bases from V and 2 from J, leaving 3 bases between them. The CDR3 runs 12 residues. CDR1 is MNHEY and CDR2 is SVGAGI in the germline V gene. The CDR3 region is CASSYGQETQYF. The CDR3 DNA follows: TGTGCCAGCAGTTACGGGCAAGAGACCCAGTACTTC.

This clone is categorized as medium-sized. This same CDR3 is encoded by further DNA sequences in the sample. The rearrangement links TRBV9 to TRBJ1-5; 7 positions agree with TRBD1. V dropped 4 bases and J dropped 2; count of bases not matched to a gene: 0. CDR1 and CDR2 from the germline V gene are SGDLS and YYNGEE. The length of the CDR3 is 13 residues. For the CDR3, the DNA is TGTGCCAGCAGCACAGGGGGCAATCAGCCCCAGCATTTT. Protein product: CASSTGGNQPQHF.

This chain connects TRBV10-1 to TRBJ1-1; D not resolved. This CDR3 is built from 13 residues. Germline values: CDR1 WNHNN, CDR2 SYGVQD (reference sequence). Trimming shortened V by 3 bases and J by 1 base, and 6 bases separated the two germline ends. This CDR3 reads CASSDRRNTEAFF. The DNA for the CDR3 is TGCGCCAGCAGTGACAGGCGGAACACTGAAGCTTTCTTT.

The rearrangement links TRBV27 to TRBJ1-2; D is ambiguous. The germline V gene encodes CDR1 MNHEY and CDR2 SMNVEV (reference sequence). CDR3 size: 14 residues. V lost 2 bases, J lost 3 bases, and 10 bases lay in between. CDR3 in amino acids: CASSLTFTDYGYTF. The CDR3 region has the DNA TGTGCCAGCAGTTTAACGTTCACGGACTATGGCTACACCTTC.

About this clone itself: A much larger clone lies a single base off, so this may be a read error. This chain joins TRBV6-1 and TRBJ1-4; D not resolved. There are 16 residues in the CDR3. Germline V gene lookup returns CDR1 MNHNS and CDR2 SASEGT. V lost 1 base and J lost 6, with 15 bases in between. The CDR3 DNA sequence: TGTGCCAGCAGTGAAGGGAGAGCAGCGAATGATGAAAAACTGTTTTTT. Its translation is CASSEGRAANDEKLFF.

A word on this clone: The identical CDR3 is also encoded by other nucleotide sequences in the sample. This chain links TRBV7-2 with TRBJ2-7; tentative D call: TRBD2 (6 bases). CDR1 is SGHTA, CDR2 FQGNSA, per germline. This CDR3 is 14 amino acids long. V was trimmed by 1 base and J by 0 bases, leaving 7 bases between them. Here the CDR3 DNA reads TGTGCCAGCAGCTTAGGCGGGGCCTCCTACGAGCAGTACTTC. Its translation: CASSLGGASYEQYF.

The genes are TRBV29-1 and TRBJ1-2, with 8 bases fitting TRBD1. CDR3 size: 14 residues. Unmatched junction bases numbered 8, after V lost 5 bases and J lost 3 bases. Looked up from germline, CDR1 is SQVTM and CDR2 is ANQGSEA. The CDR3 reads CSVFPGDRYYGYTF. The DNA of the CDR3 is TGCAGCGTTTTTCCTGGGGACAGGTACTATGGCTACACCTTC.

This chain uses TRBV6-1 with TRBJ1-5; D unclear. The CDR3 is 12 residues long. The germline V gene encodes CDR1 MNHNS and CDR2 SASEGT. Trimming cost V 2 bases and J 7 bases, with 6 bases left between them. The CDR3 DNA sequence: TGTGCCAGCAGTGAATGGGAGCAGCCCCAGCATTTT. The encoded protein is CASSEWEQPQHF.